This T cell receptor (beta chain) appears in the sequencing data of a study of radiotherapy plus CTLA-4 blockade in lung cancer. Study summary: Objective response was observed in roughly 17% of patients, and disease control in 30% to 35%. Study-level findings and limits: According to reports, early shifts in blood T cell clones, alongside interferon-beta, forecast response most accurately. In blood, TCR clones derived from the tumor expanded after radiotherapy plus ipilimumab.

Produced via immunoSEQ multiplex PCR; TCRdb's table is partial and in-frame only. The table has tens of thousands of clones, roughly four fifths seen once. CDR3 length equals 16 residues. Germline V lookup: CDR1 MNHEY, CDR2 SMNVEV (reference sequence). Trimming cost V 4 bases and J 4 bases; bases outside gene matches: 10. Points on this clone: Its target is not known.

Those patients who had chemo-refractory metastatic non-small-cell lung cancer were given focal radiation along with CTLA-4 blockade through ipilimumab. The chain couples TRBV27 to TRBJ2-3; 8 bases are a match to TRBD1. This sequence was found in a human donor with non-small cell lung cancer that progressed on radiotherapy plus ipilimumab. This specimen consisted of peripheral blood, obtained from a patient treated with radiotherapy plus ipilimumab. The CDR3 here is CASSSEFRGPSDTQYF. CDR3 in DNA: TGTGCCAGCAGTTCCGAATTCAGGGGGCCCTCAGATACGCAGTATTTT.